This T cell receptor (beta chain) was obtained from a study of shared clonotypes between healthy human individuals (dated by TCRdb to 2020 to 2021). The study in broad terms: The cohort comprised two women and a few men aged 18 to 49 years. For each donor, three plates each were used for CD4 naive and CD4 memory, two plates were used for CD8 naive, and one plate was used for CD8 memory. The study deeply sequenced blood TCR repertoires of about five healthy adults to estimate repertoire size and the extent of clonotype sharing between individuals. Different laboratories and diverse techniques were used to prepare libraries and sequence TCR repertoires, to increase sequencing depth and limit assay-specific biases. Per donor, leukapheresis produced somewhere between about 0.85 and 10 billion PBMCs.

Concerning this clone: The specificity of this receptor is unknown. There are no base qualities to consult, and no much larger clone falls within one base.

TCR CDR3 regions were amplified from genomic DNA by multiplex PCR using the deep immunoSEQ assay. Extracted genomic DNA from each cell subset was spread evenly across all wells of several immunoSEQ 96-well plates, with each plate serving as a replicate. For sorted subsets, around 200 ng genomic DNA, equal to some 28,000 T cell genomes, was loaded into each replicate PCR. Purified libraries were quantified with a Qubit 3.0 fluorometer, sized on a Bioanalyzer 2100, and re-quantified with the KAPA Library Quantification kit. A separate single-read 150-cycle Illumina NextSeq 550 flow cell was used to sequence each immunoSEQ 96-well plate. The original methods were these. The immunoSEQ output contained only junctional sequences without quality scores, so filtering could not match that applied to full-length reads. To assign V/J genes and CDR3, sequences were annotated against IMGT germline references using PyIR, a Python wrapper for IgBLAST v1.9. Reads were removed for weak V/J assignments (E-value above 1e-6), missing CDR3, stop codons, out-of-frame junctions, or ambiguous translated residues. V3J clonotypes were defined as sequences sharing the same inferred V gene, J gene, and CDR3 amino acid sequence. To compute the percentage overlap between repertoires, the number of shared unique clonotypes was divided by the size of the smaller repertoire. RTK rarefaction, the Chao1 estimator, and Recon v2.1 estimates of unobserved clonotypes were used to assess repertoire richness. For all TCRbeta clonotypes obtained by the gDNA method from four donors, generation probabilities were computed with OLGA. Entries here come from immuneACCESS through TCRdb and include only in-frame sequences with V and J called. Some clones fail to appear in such tables; in the studies checked, an unresolved V gene covers under half of the shortfall, and the cause of the remainder is unknown. V and J calls and clone size are copied from that table; D and trimming were computed from the DNA. In this sample the table shows roughly 2,500,000 clones, over 85% of which occur a single time. The ten most abundant clones make up approximately 0.35% of the sample.

Donors were healthy HIV-negative adults with no recently reported acute infections or vaccinations. Every donor was a Caucasian adult residing in Nashville, Tennessee, USA. CD4+ T cells were enriched by magnetic negative selection, after which naive cells were positively selected on CD45RA and the negative fraction was taken as the memory subset. After blood collection by leukapheresis, PBMCs were isolated using Ficoll-Histopaque density gradient centrifugation and then cryopreserved in the vapor phase of liquid nitrogen. Purity and quantity of every magnetically sorted T cell population were checked by analytical flow cytometry. Genomic DNA was isolated from every sorted fraction and measured by UV absorbance on a Nanodrop 2000c. The research as a whole found: Across a few donors, about 4.5% of naive CD4, roughly 3.8% of naive CD8, roughly 2.2% of memory CD4, and about 0.4% of memory CD8 clonotypes were shared. Naive subsets generally had larger estimated clonotype richness than memory subsets. Because the study included only a small number of donors, the genetic and exposure-history diversity represented was limited. Sampling was restricted to blood, and TCR repertoires in tissues likely differ from the TCR repertoires found in blood. Rarefaction of sorted-subset datasets indicated incomplete sequencing despite the large sequencing depth. Pairwise subsampling led to the expectation that sequencing depth would affect the degree of clonotype sharing among donors. Compared with non-shared clonotypes, the clonotypes found in all four sorted-subset donors had higher generation probabilities.

The CDR3 goes from the cysteine to the phenylalanine over 19 residues. Only CDR3 DNA remains: 57 bases, in frame from the first base. CDR1 and CDR2 are drawn from the germline V gene: SGHRS, YFSETQ. Trimming takes 0 bases off V and 3 bases off J; junction bases not matched to a gene: 15. This TCR came from a man younger than 35 in good health. Some clones in this sample may be carry-over from other donors' samples. The specimen sequenced was naive CD4+ T cells from PBMCs. The meaning of the sample's cell subset or site label: CD45RA+ positively selected. Rearrangement joined TRBV5-1 to TRBJ1-2, with 9 junctional bases fitting TRBD1. In nucleotide form, the sequence is TGCGCCAGCAGCTTGGCCGACGCCGGGACAGGGAGGGGGTACTATGGCTACACCTTC. This sequence encodes CASSLADAGTGRGYYGYTF.